This T cell receptor (beta chain) came from a study of T-cell memory formation after mild COVID-19. The wider study: TCR clusters showed largely donor specificity.

MiXCR was run by TCRdb on the 5' RACE reads, yielding one entry per CDR3 protein. The sample records around 470,000 distinct CDR3 sequences, around 19% being singletons. V was clipped by 4 bases and J by 4 bases, with 14 bases between them. The germline V gene encodes CDR1 SGHRS and CDR2 YFSETQ. CDR3 length: 14 amino acids. This clonotype has only one observation. The sample consisted of PBMCs or a T cell subset sorted from them (not recorded which). The clonotype was recovered from an adult woman who had mild COVID-19 (a few samples of this study predate the infection). Cell type and time point are not known. V is TRBV5-1 and J is TRBJ1-2, with D possibly TRBD1 on 5 matching bases. CDR3 loop: CASSGDLRGYGYTF. As DNA, the CDR3 is TGCGCCAGCAGCGGGGACCTGAGGGGCTATGGCTACACCTTC.